The 23 T cell receptor beta chains below come from one sample, sequenced in a study of T cells after yellow fever vaccination. Each CDR3 protein gets one entry after TCRdb re-called the 5' RACE reads with MiXCR. The sample consists of 100,000 to 150,000 distinct CDR3 sequences, around 9.8% of them appearing once. Here the sequenced sample was CD8+ T cells sorted from PBMCs, taken on the day of the yellow fever booster vaccination. The receptors come from a man aged 18 to 35 who received the YFV17D yellow fever vaccine.

This clonotype was detected only a few times. This chain uses TRBV2 with TRBJ1-1; 7 bases line up with TRBD1. Losses at the gene ends were 7 bases for V and 4 bases for J; bases not matched to a gene: 3. Germline V gives CDR1 SNHLY, CDR2 FYNNEI. This CDR3 has 12 amino acids. In nucleotides, the CDR3 is TGTGCCAGCAAGGCAGGGGGCACTGAAGCTTTCTTT. Translation gives CASKAGGTEAFF.

Ten or more counts support this clonotype. The rearrangement uses TRBV29-1 and TRBJ2-5, with D unclear. Germline V gene lookup returns CDR1 SQVTM and CDR2 ANQGSEA. Between the trimmed V and J ends, which lost 4 bases and 2 bases, there was a span of 11 bases. There are 13 residues in the CDR3. The CDR3, as DNA: TGCAGCGTTGGAATGGAATTTCAAGAGACCCAGTACTTC. As protein: CSVGMEFQETQYF.

The chain joins TRBV4-1 to TRBJ2-1, with 9 positions matching TRBD1. V gave up 3 bases and J gave up 1 base; unmatched junction bases: 4. Germline loops: CDR1 MGHRA, CDR2 YSYEKL. The CDR3 runs to 16 residues. The CDR3 protein is CASSQFGQGSYNEQFF. The DNA for the CDR3 is TGCGCCAGCAGCCAGTTCGGACAGGGGTCCTACAATGAGCAGTTCTTC.

There are many counts of this clonotype. The V gene is TRBV6-2 or TRBV6-3, the J gene TRBJ2-1, with D hard to call. The CDR3 is 13 amino acids. Looked up from germline, CDR1 is MNHEY and CDR2 is SVGEGT. Between the trimmed V and J ends, which lost 6 bases and 1 base, there was a span of 7 bases. The CDR3 sequence is CASSRMSYNEQFF. CDR3 nucleotide sequence: TGTGCCAGCAGCCGAATGTCCTACAATGAGCAGTTCTTC.

This clonotype was recorded a few times. The chain is built from TRBV9 and TRBJ2-3; D unresolved. V lost 0 bases and J lost 0, with 5 bases in between. The CDR3 runs to 14 residues. Germline loops: CDR1 SGDLS, CDR2 YYNGEE. The CDR3 protein is CASSVEGSTDTQYF. CDR3 nucleotide sequence: TGTGCCAGCAGCGTAGAAGGGAGCACAGATACGCAGTATTTT.

The chain couples TRBV10-3 to TRBJ1-5; TRBD1 is a possible D gene (6 bases). Germline assignment: CDR1 ENHRY and CDR2 SYGVKD. The CDR3 length is 15 residues. Trimming removed 2 bases at V and 6 bases at J, with 14 bases between. DNA of the CDR3: TGTGCCATCAGTGAGCGGGGGGCGCCCGGTCAGCCCCAGCATTTT. Translation gives CAISERGAPGQPQHF.

This clonotype occurred many times. The V gene is TRBV2, the J gene TRBJ1-1; TRBD1 matches at 7 bases. The CDR3 has 16 residues. In germline, CDR1 is SNHLY, CDR2 FYNNEI. J gave up 8 bases and V 2 bases, and 14 bases lay outside the gene matches. Written as DNA, the CDR3 is TGTGCCAGCAGTGAATTCGGGACAGCTGGGCTCTTGGAAGCTTTCTTT. This gives the protein CASSEFGTAGLLEAFF.

This clonotype was seen only a few times. The V call is TRBV7-9, the J call TRBJ2-7; maybe TRBD2 (6 bases). The germline V and J ends were trimmed by 8 bases and 6 bases, with 17 bases remaining between them. Germline V gene lookup returns CDR1 SEHNR and CDR2 FQNEAQ (reference sequence). The CDR3 sequence is 13 residues long. CDR3 sequence (DNA): TGTGCCAGCCTGGGGGGAGGCTCCCCCGAGCAGTACGTC. Translated: CASLGGGSPEQYV.

The chain carries TRBV29-1 and TRBJ2-7; D unclear. Germline V gives CDR1 SQVTM, CDR2 ANQGSEA. Trimming took 7 bases from V and 0 from J, leaving 19 bases between them. The CDR3 loop spans 15 amino acids. This CDR3 reads CSAGYSELGSYEQYF. CDR3 coding DNA: TGCAGCGCCGGGTACTCTGAGTTAGGCTCCTACGAGCAGTACTTC.

This chain connects TRBV20-1 to TRBJ2-7; maybe TRBD2 (5 bases). Germline V gene lookup returns CDR1 DFQATT and CDR2 SNEGSKA (reference sequence). V lost 3 bases and J lost 4, with 13 bases in between. This CDR3 comprises 13 residues. Here the CDR3 reads CSARRAPGYEQYV. The DNA of the CDR3 is TGCAGTGCTAGGAGGGCCCCCGGGTACGAGCAGTACGTC.

In this sample, this clonotype turned up a few times. The chain is built from TRBV7-9 and TRBJ2-7; D gene uncertain. V gave up 4 bases and J gave up 3 bases, with 13 bases separating them. The CDR3 length is 14 residues. Germline CDR1 and CDR2: SEHNR and FQNEAQ (reference sequence). This CDR3 reads CASSSPSGDYEQYV. The CDR3 DNA follows: TGTGCCAGCAGCTCTCCCTCCGGTGACTACGAGCAGTACGTC.

This clonotype occurred a few times. CDR3 DNA sequence: TGTGCCAGCAGCTTGCGGGCGGGGGATAGCACAGATACGCAGTATTTT. Amino acid sequence: CASSLRAGDSTDTQYF. The gene calls are TRBV7-8 and TRBJ2-3, with 7 positions matching TRBD2. J was trimmed by 0 bases and V by 3 bases; bases with no gene match: 6. This CDR3 has 16 amino acids. The germline gives CDR1 SGHVS, CDR2 FQNEAQ.

In its sample, this clonotype was seen a few times. The V and J genes are TRBV4-1 and TRBJ1-3; D unresolved. The CDR3 is 16 amino acids. The germline V gene has CDR1 MGHRA and CDR2 YSYEKL. The ends were cut back, 5 bases at V and 4 bases at J, with 18 bases in the middle. CDR3 nucleotides: TGCGCCAGCAGCTTTAAACGGGCGGCGGACGGAAACACCATATATTTT. Encoded protein: CASSFKRAADGNTIYF.

The rearrangement uses TRBV7-9 and TRBJ1-6; D is uncertain. V was pared by 8 bases and J by 12 bases, with 11 bases between. The CDR3 is 11 amino acids. CDR1 and CDR2 (germline): SEHNR, FQNEAQ (reference sequence). In DNA form, the CDR3 reads TGTGCCAGCGCGGTTATTCGACCCCTCCACTTT. This encodes CASAVIRPLHF.

J is TRBJ1-6 and V is TRBV14, with D perhaps matching TRBD1 (6 bases). Deletions cut 4 bases from V and 6 bases from J, with 16 bases between. Germline V lookup: CDR1 SGHDN, CDR2 FVKESK. The CDR3 is made up of 16 amino acids. CDR3 in amino acids: CASSRYGGAGNSPLHF. CDR3 bases: TGTGCCAGCAGCCGGTACGGGGGCGCGGGTAATTCACCCCTCCACTTT. The full variable domain, in which reference TRBV14 and TRBJ1-6 provide the parts outside the CDR3, is EAGVTQFPSHSVIEKGQTVTLRCDPISGHDNLYWYRRVMGKEIKFLLHFVKESKQDESGMPNNRFLAERTGGTYSTLKVQPAELEDSGVYFCASSRYGGAGNSPLHFGNGTRLTVT.

The V and J genes are TRBV7-2 and TRBJ1-5; D perhaps matches TRBD1 (6 bases). This CDR3 has 15 amino acids. V was trimmed by 5 bases and J by 6 bases, leaving 17 bases between them. The V gene's germline CDR1 is SGHTA and CDR2 FQGNSA. CDR3 DNA sequence: TGTGCCAGCAGCCCGACCCACTGGGGGCCTCAGCCCCAGCATTTT. Translated, it gives CASSPTHWGPQPQHF.

In its sample, this clonotype was seen a few times. The chain carries TRBV12-3 or TRBV12-4 and TRBJ1-2; no clear D gene. Trimming pared 3 bases from V and 8 bases from J, leaving 10 bases between. The CDR3 is 12 amino acids. CDR3 sequence: CASSFTLRGYTF. CDR3 nucleotides: TGTGCCAGCAGTTTCACCCTAAGAGGCTACACCTTC.

This clonotype was seen more than once but under ten times. The genes are TRBV6-5 and TRBJ2-2; TRBD1 is a possible D gene (7 bases). The CDR3 is 14 residues long. V lost 4 bases and J 4 bases, leaving 10 bases between the germline ends. Germline CDR1 reads MNHEY; CDR2 reads SVGAGI. As DNA, the CDR3 is TGTGCCAGCAGTTGGAGGGGGCCCACCGGGGAGCTGTTTTTT. Its protein product is CASSWRGPTGELFF.

J is TRBJ2-6 and V is TRBV5-1, with 8 bases identical to TRBD1. Germline values: CDR1 SGHRS, CDR2 YFSETQ. The V gene end was trimmed by 6 bases and the J gene end by 2 bases; junction bases not matched to a gene: 10. This CDR3 is 17 amino acids long. The CDR3 is CASTPQGVIAGANVLTF. CDR3 DNA: TGCGCCAGCACCCCACAGGGGGTGATCGCTGGGGCCAACGTCCTGACTTTC. The full variable domain, rest sourced from reference TRBV5-1 and TRBJ2-6, is KAGVTQTPRYLIKTRGQQVTLSCSPISGHRSVSWYQQTPGQGLQFLFEYFSETQRNKGNFPGRFSGRQFSNSRSEMNVSTLELGDSALYLCASTPQGVIAGANVLTFGAGSRLTVL.

This clonotype was seen a few times. The V call is TRBV5-1, the J call TRBJ1-5; tentatively, D is TRBD1 (5 bases). V was pared by 2 bases and J by 6 bases, with 15 bases between. This CDR3 comprises 15 residues. The germline V gene encodes CDR1 SGHRS and CDR2 YFSETQ. The CDR3 loop is CASSFSCKGVQPQHF. CDR3 DNA sequence: TGCGCCAGCAGCTTTTCTTGCAAAGGGGTTCAGCCCCAGCATTTT. The variable domain in full, with the rest retrieved from reference TRBV5-1 and TRBJ1-5, is KAGVTQTPRYLIKTRGQQVTLSCSPISGHRSVSWYQQTPGQGLQFLFEYFSETQRNKGNFPGRFSGRQFSNSRSEMNVSTLELGDSALYLCASSFSCKGVQPQHFGDGTRLSIL.

This clonotype was observed a few times. This sequence joins TRBV6-2 or TRBV6-3 and TRBJ2-2; 8 bases line up with TRBD2. This CDR3 contains 15 residues. Trimming took 2 bases from V and 1 from J; bases not matched to a gene: 0. Looked up from germline, CDR1 is MNHEY and CDR2 is SVGEGT. The CDR3 nucleotides are TGTGCCAGCAGTTACCGGGGGGGGAACACCGGGGAGCTGTTTTTT. Amino acids: CASSYRGGNTGELFF.

The chain recombines TRBV6-2 or TRBV6-3 with TRBJ2-3, with 12 bases fitting TRBD2. The ends lost 5 bases at V and 1 base at J; junction bases unmatched: 10. Germline CDR1 is MNHEY and CDR2 is SVGEGT. The CDR3 is 18 amino acids. The CDR3 DNA sequence: TGTGCCAGCAGTGCGCCTAGCGGGGGGGCCCTACGCACAGATACGCAGTATTTT. Residues: CASSAPSGGALRTDTQYF.

The chain combines TRBV4-2 with TRBJ2-2; no definite D call. V lost 4 bases to trimming and J lost 3 bases, with 15 bases between them. Germline CDR1 and CDR2: LGHNA and YNFKEQ. The CDR3 has 16 amino acids. The CDR3: CASSPAGYGYTGELFF. The CDR3 DNA is TGTGCCAGCAGCCCAGCCGGGTACGGGTACACCGGGGAGCTGTTTTTT.